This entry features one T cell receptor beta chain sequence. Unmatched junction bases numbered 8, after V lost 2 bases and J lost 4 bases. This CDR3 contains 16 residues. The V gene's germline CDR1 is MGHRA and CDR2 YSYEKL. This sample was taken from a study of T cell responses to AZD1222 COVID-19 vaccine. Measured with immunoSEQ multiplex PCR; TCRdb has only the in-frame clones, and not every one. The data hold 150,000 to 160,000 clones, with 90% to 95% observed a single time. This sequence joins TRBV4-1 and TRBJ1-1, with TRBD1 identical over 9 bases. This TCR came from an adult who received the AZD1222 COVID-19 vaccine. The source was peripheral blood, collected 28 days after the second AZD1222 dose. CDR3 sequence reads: CASSQPHRGRGTEAFF. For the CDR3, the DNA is TGCGCCAGCAGCCAACCTCACAGGGGGCGCGGCACTGAAGCTTTCTTT.